Below, one TCR beta chain is given with its context. Its antigen is unidentified. This sample is part of a study of CXCR3-negative and CXCR3-positive naive CD8 T cells. UMI-labeled 5' RACE TRB cDNA libraries were prepared from the cells. TCRdb reprocessed the 5' RACE reads, keeping one entry per CDR3 protein, no DNA. In total, the table holds about 150,000 distinct CDR3 sequences. The CDR3 spans 13 residues. Germline CDR1 SEHNR, CDR2 FQNEAQ (reference sequence). CD45RO-CCR7+CD27+CD95- marked naive CD8+ T cells. Study-wide points: The study found more hydrophobic TRB CDR3s in CXCR3-positive naive cells than in CXCR3-negative naive cells. Cryopreserved cells showed partially decreased CXCR3 expression, and most assays used fresh PBMCs.

Input material: naive CXCR3+ CD8+ T cells from blood. As to subset: CD45RO-CCR7+CD27+CD95- naive CD8+ T cells expressing CXCR3 (TNR3+). The TCR originated in a human donor in good health. Some clones in this sample may be carry-over from other donors' samples. The rearrangement uses TRBV7-9 and TRBJ2-7; checking the TCRdb D call of TRBD2 is not possible without DNA. CDR3 sequence: CASSSTSADEQYF.